Listed below are T cell receptor beta chains from one sample, sequenced in a study of cytomegalovirus exposure and HLA in healthy donors. Generated by immunoSEQ multiplex PCR, the TCRdb table keeps only in-frame clones and is missing some. Here the sample spans about 110,000 clones, 82% being singletons. The sequenced material came from PBMCs. The receptors originated from a man in his thirties or forties in good health and CMV-seropositive. Each CDR3 is given with its conserved first and last residue. The D gene is left open where the match is weak. Clone size appears in some rows only: once, few, many, or a class for an expanded clone.

length: 15; V: TRBV5-8; size: -; J: TRBJ2-3; D: -; CDR3: CASSRDVVGADTQYF; DNA: TGTGCCAGCAGCCGGGATGTAGTAGGCGCAGATACGCAGTATTTT
length: 15; V: TRBV6-5; size: medium-sized; J: TRBJ2-3; D: TRBD2; CDR3: CATKPGSGETDTQYF; DNA: TGTGCCACTAAACCGGGTAGCGGGGAAACAGATACGCAGTATTTT
length: 16; V: TRBV9; size: -; J: TRBJ1-1; D: TRBD1; CDR3: CASSVGIQGANTEAFF; DNA: TGTGCCAGCAGCGTAGGGATACAGGGGGCGAACACTGAAGCTTTCTTT
length: 14; V: TRBV5-1; size: few; J: TRBJ2-7; D: TRBD1; CDR3: CASTIRTGAYEQYF; DNA: TGCGCCAGCACCATACGGACAGGGGCCTACGAGCAGTACTTC
length: 17; V: TRBV4-1; size: -; J: TRBJ2-3; D: TRBD2; CDR3: CASSLSGAGDSTDTQYF; DNA: TGCGCCAGCAGCCTCTCAGGAGCGGGGGACTCCACAGATACGCAGTATTTT
length: 15; V: TRBV14; size: -; J: TRBJ2-7; D: -; CDR3: CASSHPSAGNNEQYF; DNA: TGTGCCAGCAGCCACCCCTCGGCAGGGAACAACGAGCAGTACTTC
length: 16; V: TRBV7-9; size: -; J: TRBJ2-3; D: TRBD2; CDR3: CSSIIRAAGATDTQYF; DNA: TGTTCCAGTATAATCAGGGCAGCGGGGGCCACAGATACGCAGTATTTT
length: 15; V: TRBV4-1; size: -; J: TRBJ1-6; D: -; CDR3: CASSQDDQGNSPLHF; DNA: TGCGCCAGCAGCCAAGATGATCAGGGTAATTCACCCCTCCACTTT
length: 14; V: TRBV19; size: -; J: TRBJ1-6; D: -; CDR3: CASSIPDGSFPLHF; DNA: TGTGCCAGTAGTATTCCAGACGGTAGCTTCCCCCTCCACTTT
length: 15; V: TRBV10-3; size: -; J: TRBJ2-3; D: TRBD1; CDR3: CAIDGTGLDQDTQYF; DNA: TGTGCCATCGATGGGACAGGCTTGGATCAAGATACGCAGTATTTT
length: 15; V: TRBV4-1; size: once; J: TRBJ1-1; D: -; CDR3: CASSQEIPGTTEAFF; DNA: TGCGCCAGCAGCCAAGAGATCCCGGGAACAACTGAAGCTTTCTTT
length: 14; V: TRBV19; size: -; J: TRBJ1-1; D: -; CDR3: CASSLGVGNTEAFF; DNA: TGTGCCAGTAGCTTAGGGGTTGGTAACACTGAAGCTTTCTTT
length: 16; V: TRBV5-8; size: -; J: TRBJ2-3; D: TRBD2; CDR3: CASSSPRGGSTDTQYF; DNA: TGTGCCAGCAGCTCCCCCCGGGGGGGGAGCACAGATACGCAGTATTTT
length: 19; V: TRBV11-2; size: -; J: TRBJ2-7; D: TRBD2; CDR3: CASSFEFVAGSPSSYEQYF; DNA: TGTGCCAGCAGCTTTGAGTTTGTAGCGGGGAGCCCGAGCTCCTACGAGCAGTACTTC
length: 15; V: TRBV6-5; size: few; J: TRBJ2-1; D: TRBD2; CDR3: CASSSSSGVSNEQFF; DNA: TGTGCCAGCTCGTCGTCTAGCGGGGTGTCCAATGAGCAGTTCTTC
length: 13; V: TRBV4-1; size: -; J: TRBJ2-7; D: -; CDR3: CASSQGVSGEQYF; DNA: TGCGCCAGCAGCCAAGGGGTGTCGGGGGAGCAGTACTTC
length: 13; V: TRBV27; size: -; J: TRBJ1-2; D: -; CDR3: CASSLRRPGGYTF; DNA: TGTGCCAGCAGTTTGAGAAGACCGGGTGGCTACACCTTC
length: 15; V: TRBV10-1; size: -; J: TRBJ1-4; D: -; CDR3: CASGYGGDDNEKLFF; DNA: TGCGCCAGCGGGTACGGTGGAGACGACAATGAAAAACTGTTTTTT
length: 14; V: TRBV15; size: -; J: TRBJ1-2; D: TRBD1; CDR3: CATSVAGGAYGYTF; DNA: TGTGCCACCAGCGTCGCAGGGGGCGCCTATGGCTACACCTTC
length: 16; V: TRBV27; size: few; J: TRBJ2-2; D: -; CDR3: CASSLSPRGSTGELFF; DNA: TGTGCCAGCAGTTTATCACCCAGGGGTAGTACCGGGGAGCTGTTTTTT
length: 15; V: TRBV6-4; size: -; J: TRBJ1-5; D: TRBD1; CDR3: CASSDFGQAPQPQHF; DNA: TGTGCCAGCAGTGACTTCGGACAGGCTCCTCAGCCCCAGCATTTT
length: 13; V: TRBV7-8; size: -; J: TRBJ2-2; D: -; CDR3: CASSLGPSGELFF; DNA: TGTGCCAGCAGCTTGGGGCCATCCGGGGAGCTGTTTTTT
length: 13; V: TRBV14; size: few; J: TRBJ2-7; D: -; CDR3: CASSQSPTYEQYF; DNA: TGTGCCAGCAGCCAATCCCCCACCTACGAGCAGTACTTC
length: 16; V: TRBV2; size: few; J: TRBJ2-1; D: TRBD2; CDR3: CASSGAMSSGGNEQFF; DNA: TGTGCCAGCAGTGGCGCGATGTCTAGCGGGGGGAATGAGCAGTTCTTC
length: 16; V: TRBV9; size: -; J: TRBJ2-1; D: TRBD2; CDR3: CASSVDPSGGANEQFF; DNA: TGTGCCAGCAGCGTAGATCCCAGCGGGGGGGCCAATGAGCAGTTCTTC
length: 15; V: TRBV5-6; size: -; J: TRBJ1-1; D: TRBD1; CDR3: CASSLPGTGSTEAFF; DNA: TGTGCCAGCAGCTTGCCCGGGACAGGGAGCACTGAAGCTTTCTTT
length: 15; V: TRBV15; size: -; J: TRBJ2-3; D: TRBD2; CDR3: CATRSGGAETDTQYF; DNA: TGTGCCACCAGAAGCGGGGGGGCCGAAACAGATACGCAGTATTTT
length: 16; V: TRBV4-1; size: -; J: TRBJ1-2; D: -; CDR3: CASSQDQRGVLHGYTF; DNA: TGCGCCAGCAGCCAAGATCAACGGGGAGTTCTCCATGGCTACACCTTC
length: 11; V: TRBV27; size: -; J: TRBJ1-1; D: TRBD1; CDR3: CASRGQGLSFF; DNA: TGTGCCAGCAGGGGACAGGGTCTTTCTTTCTTT
length: 15; V: TRBV5-1; size: -; J: TRBJ2-5; D: TRBD1; CDR3: CASSLVGQTQETQYF; DNA: TGCGCCAGCAGCTTGGTGGGACAGACACAAGAGACCCAGTACTTC
length: 14; V: TRBV10-3; size: -; J: TRBJ1-1; D: TRBD1; CDR3: CAISHRDRGTEAFF; DNA: TGTGCCATCAGCCACCGGGACAGGGGGACTGAAGCTTTCTTT
length: 14; V: TRBV6-5; size: -; J: TRBJ2-1; D: TRBD1; CDR3: CASSRRQGRNEQFF; DNA: TGTGCCAGCAGTCGCCGACAGGGACGCAATGAGCAGTTCTTC
length: 16; V: TRBV4-2; size: -; J: TRBJ1-5; D: -; CDR3: CASSQDSDRPFKPQHF; DNA: TGTGCCAGCAGCCAAGATAGCGACAGGCCCTTCAAGCCCCAGCATTTT
length: 16; V: TRBV4-1; size: -; J: TRBJ1-5; D: -; CDR3: CASSPGGLYSNQPQHF; DNA: TGCGCCAGCAGCCCCGGGGGGCTCTATAGCAATCAGCCCCAGCATTTT
length: 15; V: TRBV7-2; size: -; J: TRBJ2-3; D: -; CDR3: CASSFRLSSTDTQYF; DNA: TGTGCCAGCAGCTTTAGATTGAGCAGCACAGATACGCAGTATTTT
length: 17; V: TRBV9; size: -; J: TRBJ2-6; D: -; CDR3: CASSVVEVHAGANVLTF; DNA: TGTGCCAGCAGCGTAGTAGAGGTCCATGCTGGGGCCAACGTCCTGACTTTC
length: 13; V: TRBV19; size: -; J: TRBJ2-5; D: TRBD1; CDR3: CASSRQGGETQYF; DNA: TGTGCCAGTAGTCGACAGGGCGGAGAGACCCAGTACTTC
length: 17; V: TRBV2; size: -; J: TRBJ2-3; D: -; CDR3: CASSSRRGRGLTDTQYF; DNA: TGTGCCAGCAGCTCAAGGAGGGGTCGGGGTCTCACAGATACGCAGTATTTT
length: 15; V: TRBV7-9; size: -; J: TRBJ2-3; D: -; CDR3: CASSFIRAVTDTQYF; DNA: TGTGCCAGCAGCTTTATCAGGGCCGTTACAGATACGCAGTATTTT
length: 18; V: TRBV27; size: -; J: TRBJ2-3; D: TRBD1; CDR3: CASSLSSGTGVNTDTQYF; DNA: TGTGCCAGCAGTTTATCGTCAGGGACAGGGGTTAACACAGATACGCAGTATTTT
length: 15; V: TRBV16; size: -; J: TRBJ1-1; D: -; CDR3: CARKKDAGGGTEAFF; DNA: TGTGCCAGAAAAAAAGACGCGGGGGGAGGCACTGAAGCTTTCTTT
length: 17; V: TRBV4-2; size: once; J: TRBJ2-3; D: TRBD2; CDR3: CASSQESGVTHRDTQYF; DNA: TGTGCCAGCAGCCAAGAGAGCGGGGTCACTCATCGGGATACGCAGTATTTT
length: 14; V: TRBV9; size: -; J: TRBJ2-7; D: -; CDR3: CASSPRALTYEQYF; DNA: TGTGCCAGCAGCCCGCGGGCCTTGACCTACGAGCAGTACTTC
length: 14; V: TRBV6-1; size: few; J: TRBJ2-5; D: -; CDR3: CASSPRWGVETQYF; DNA: TGTGCCAGCAGTCCCCGTTGGGGAGTAGAGACCCAGTACTTC
length: 14; V: TRBV7-6; size: -; J: TRBJ2-3; D: -; CDR3: CASSLWGGTDTQYF; DNA: TGTGCCAGCAGCCTATGGGGGGGCACAGATACGCAGTATTTT
length: 16; V: TRBV7-9; size: -; J: TRBJ1-3; D: TRBD1; CDR3: CASSSPGQGVFNTIYF; DNA: TGTGCCAGCAGCTCCCCGGGACAGGGTGTTTTCAACACCATATATTTT
length: 15; V: TRBV4-1; size: -; J: TRBJ2-7; D: TRBD2; CDR3: CASSPAASGYYEQYF; DNA: TGCGCCAGCAGCCCCGCGGCTAGCGGGTACTACGAGCAGTACTTC
length: 14; V: TRBV6-1; size: -; J: TRBJ2-5; D: -; CDR3: CASRPTDSGETQYF; DNA: TGTGCCAGCAGGCCGACTGATTCTGGAGAGACCCAGTACTTC
length: 16; V: TRBV5-4; size: -; J: TRBJ1-1; D: TRBD1; CDR3: CASVPGQGMMNTEAFF; DNA: TGTGCCAGCGTCCCGGGACAGGGGATGATGAACACTGAAGCTTTCTTT
length: 14; V: TRBV4-1; size: -; J: TRBJ1-6; D: -; CDR3: CASSQGPGESPLHF; DNA: TGCGCCAGCAGCCAAGGCCCAGGGGAATCACCCCTCCACTTT
length: 18; V: TRBV19; size: few; J: TRBJ2-2; D: -; CDR3: CASSLRLTGRKAVGELFF; DNA: TGTGCCAGTAGTCTACGACTAACGGGGAGGAAGGCGGTCGGGGAGCTGTTTTTT
length: 16; V: TRBV6-5; size: -; J: TRBJ2-7; D: TRBD1; CDR3: CASSYSIGQGANEQYF; DNA: TGTGCCAGCAGTTACTCGATTGGACAGGGGGCCAACGAGCAGTACTTC
length: 16; V: TRBV7-3; size: -; J: TRBJ1-6; D: TRBD1; CDR3: CASSLKVRGENSPLHF; DNA: TGTGCCAGCAGCTTAAAGGTCAGGGGGGAAAATTCACCCCTCCACTTT
length: 17; V: TRBV13; size: -; J: TRBJ1-1; D: TRBD1; CDR3: CASSLASSGQGAGKAFF; DNA: TGTGCCAGCAGCTTAGCAAGCTCCGGACAGGGGGCGGGTAAAGCTTTCTTT
length: 16; V: TRBV15; size: -; J: TRBJ1-5; D: -; CDR3: CATSSQTGKSNQPQHF; DNA: TGTGCCACCAGCAGCCAGACAGGAAAGAGCAATCAGCCCCAGCATTTT
length: 13; V: TRBV6-4; size: -; J: TRBJ2-7; D: -; CDR3: CASITRVVYEQYF; DNA: TGTGCCAGCATTACCAGGGTGGTCTACGAGCAGTACTTC
length: 16; V: TRBV7-9; size: -; J: TRBJ1-4; D: TRBD1; CDR3: CASSSITGGLREKLFF; DNA: TGTGCCAGCAGCTCAATTACAGGGGGCCTTAGGGAAAAACTGTTTTTT
length: 15; V: TRBV4-1; size: -; J: TRBJ2-1; D: TRBD2; CDR3: CASSHVGGLLDEQFF; DNA: TGCGCCAGCAGCCACGTGGGAGGGTTACTTGATGAGCAGTTCTTC
length: 15; V: TRBV11-2; size: -; J: TRBJ2-3; D: TRBD2; CDR3: CASSASGASTDTQYF; DNA: TGTGCCAGCAGCGCTAGCGGGGCTAGCACAGATACGCAGTATTTT